The T cell receptor beta chain described here comes from a study of blood T cell repertoires in COVID-19. TCRdb's copy holds only in-frame clones and misses some; the assay was immunoSEQ multiplex PCR. The sample records 350,000 or so clones, more than 75% being singletons. After removal of 4 bases from V and 5 bases from J, the junction contained 5 bases not matched to a gene. The CDR3 is 13 amino acids. The germline V gene has CDR1 SQVTM and CDR2 ANQGSEA. The origin of this receptor is a young woman who had recovered from COVID-19. V gene TRBV29-1 combines with J gene TRBJ2-5, with 9 bases identical to TRBD2. The sequenced sample was PBMCs or T cells enriched from blood (not recorded which). CDR3: CSVGSGGGETQYF. The CDR3 coding sequence is TGCAGCGTTGGTAGCGGGGGAGGGGAGACCCAGTACTTC.